This record covers a single TCR beta chain. This sample is drawn from a study of blood T cell repertoires in COVID-19. Whole-study context: Samples of COVID-19 (acute and convalescent) were obtained from the United States, Italy and Spain. T cells, B-cell-depleted T cells, or PBMCs supplied cDNA or gDNA.

Per the original data handling: From reference gene primer amplification, estimates of nucleated cell counts were derived. Only in-frame clones appear in the TCRdb table, and some are missing; sequencing was by immunoSEQ multiplex PCR. V, J and clone size are taken as reported in that table, and D and trimming were inferred from the DNA itself. The sample has some 200,000 clones; 60% to 80% are singletons. V lost 3 bases and J lost 8; bases outside the gene matches: 16. Germline V lookup: CDR1 MDHEN, CDR2 SYDVKM. The CDR3 covers 17 residues. This chain uses TRBV28 with TRBJ2-4; 7 bases align to TRBD1. This sequence originates from a woman in her seventies with acute or convalescent COVID-19. The sample comprised peripheral blood. CDR3: CASSFLPTGEIGDIQYF. CDR3 nucleotides: TGTGCCAGCAGTTTCTTGCCTACAGGGGAGATAGGGGACATTCAGTACTTC.